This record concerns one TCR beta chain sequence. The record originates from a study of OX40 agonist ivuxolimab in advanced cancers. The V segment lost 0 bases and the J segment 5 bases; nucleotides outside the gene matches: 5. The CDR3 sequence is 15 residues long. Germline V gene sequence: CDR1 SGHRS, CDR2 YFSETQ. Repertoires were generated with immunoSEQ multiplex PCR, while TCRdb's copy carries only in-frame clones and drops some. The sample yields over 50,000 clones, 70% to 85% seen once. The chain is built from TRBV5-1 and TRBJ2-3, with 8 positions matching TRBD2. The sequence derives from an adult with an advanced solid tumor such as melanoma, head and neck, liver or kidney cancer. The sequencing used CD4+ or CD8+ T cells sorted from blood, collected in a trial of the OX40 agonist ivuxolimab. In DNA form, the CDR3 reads TGCGCCAGCAGCTTGGTCGGGGGGGCAAGAGATACGCAGTATTTT. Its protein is CASSLVGGARDTQYF.